This TCR beta chain came from a study of CD8 T cells in ankylosing spondylitis. Whole-study findings and limits: Matched ankylosing spondylitis synovial fluid reportedly showed significant enrichment of disease-linked clones. Existing reports had already noted some motif variants in reactive arthritis synovial fluid and blood. A TCR beta motif made of eight highly homologous variants seemed typical of ankylosing spondylitis blood. Relatively rare in peripheral blood, disease-linked clones were also CD8+.

V was pared by 5 bases and J by 0 bases, with 7 bases between. The CDR3 spans 13 residues. Germline V lookup: CDR1 MDHEN, CDR2 SYDVKM. Libraries for TCR beta were made by quantitative 5'-RACE with molecular barcodes. TCRdb called the 5' RACE reads again in MiXCR, with one record for every CDR3 protein. The table lists around 890,000 distinct CDR3 sequences, about 11% of them singletons. This clonotype was observed many times. Its antigen remains unidentified. The sample was blood, either unsorted or a sorted T cell fraction (not recorded which). The chain employs TRBV28 and TRBJ1-1; D gene uncertain. The clonotype comes from a male donor with ankylosing spondylitis. The CDR3 spells CASSPEMNTEAFF. CDR3 coding DNA: TGTGCCAGCAGTCCAGAAATGAACACTGAAGCTTTCTTT. The full variable domain, with the rest looked up from reference TRBV28 and TRBJ1-1, is DVKVTQSSRYLVKRTGEKVFLECVQDMDHENMFWYRQDPGLGLRLIYFSYDVKMKEKGDIPEGYSVSREKKERFSLILESASTNQTSMYLCASSPEMNTEAFFGQGTRLTVV.